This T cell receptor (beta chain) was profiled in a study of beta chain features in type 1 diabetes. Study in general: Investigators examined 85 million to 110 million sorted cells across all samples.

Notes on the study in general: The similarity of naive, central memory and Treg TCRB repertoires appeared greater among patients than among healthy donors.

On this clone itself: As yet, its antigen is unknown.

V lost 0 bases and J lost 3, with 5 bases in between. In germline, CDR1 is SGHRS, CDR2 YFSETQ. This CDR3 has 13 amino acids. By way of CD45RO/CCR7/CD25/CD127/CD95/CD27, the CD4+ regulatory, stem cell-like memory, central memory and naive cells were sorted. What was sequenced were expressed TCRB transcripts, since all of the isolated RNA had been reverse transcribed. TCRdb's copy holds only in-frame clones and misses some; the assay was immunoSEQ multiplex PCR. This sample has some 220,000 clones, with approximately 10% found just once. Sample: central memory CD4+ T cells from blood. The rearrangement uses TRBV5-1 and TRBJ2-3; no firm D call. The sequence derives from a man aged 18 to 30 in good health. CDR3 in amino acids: CASSLAVTDTQYF. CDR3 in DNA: TGCGCCAGCAGCTTGGCCGTGACAGATACGCAGTATTTT.